A single T cell receptor (beta chain) is shown here with its context. What it binds is unknown. The data belong to a study of shared clonotypes between healthy human individuals. Study outcomes and limitations: Since donors were few, the genetic and exposure-history diversity represented was limited.

Assay used: immunoSEQ multiplex PCR; TCRdb lists only in-frame clones, some missing. This table has some 1,400,000 clones, 95% to 97% appearing once. The sample comprised naive CD4+ T cells sorted from blood. Specified subset: CD45RA+ positively selected. The sequence was collected from a man younger than 40 in good health.

For the CDR3, the DNA is TGCAGCGTAGCAACTGGACTGGAGTACCCCCACGAGCAGTACTTC. It is translated as CSVATGLEYPHEQYF. This chain connects TRBV29-1 to TRBJ2-7; a weak D match, TRBD2 (5 bases). The CDR3 is 15 amino acids. Per germline, CDR1 SQVTM and CDR2 ANQGSEA. V was shortened by 6 bases and J by 5 bases, with 23 bases between the two germline ends.